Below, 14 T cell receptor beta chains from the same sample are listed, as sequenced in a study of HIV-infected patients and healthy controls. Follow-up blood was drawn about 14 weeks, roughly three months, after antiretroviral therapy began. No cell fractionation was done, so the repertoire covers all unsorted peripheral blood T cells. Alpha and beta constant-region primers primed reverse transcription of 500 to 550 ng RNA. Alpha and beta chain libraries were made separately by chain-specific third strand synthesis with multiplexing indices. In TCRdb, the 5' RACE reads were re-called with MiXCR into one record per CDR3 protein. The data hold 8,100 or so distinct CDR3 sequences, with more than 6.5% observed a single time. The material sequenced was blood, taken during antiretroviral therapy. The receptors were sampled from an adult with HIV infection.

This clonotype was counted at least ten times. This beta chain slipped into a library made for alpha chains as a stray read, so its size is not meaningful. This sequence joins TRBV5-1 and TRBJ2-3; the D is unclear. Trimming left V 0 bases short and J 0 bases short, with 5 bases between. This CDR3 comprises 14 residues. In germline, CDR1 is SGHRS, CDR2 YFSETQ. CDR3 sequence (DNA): TGCGCCAGCAGCTTGGCCGGAAGCACAGATACGCAGTATTTT. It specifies CASSLAGSTDTQYF.

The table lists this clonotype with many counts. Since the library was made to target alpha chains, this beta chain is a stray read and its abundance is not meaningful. The CDR3 region is CASSTRLARGEQYF. In nucleotides, the CDR3 is TGTGCCAGCAGCACGCGACTAGCCCGCGGGGAGCAGTACTTC. This chain links TRBV7-8 with TRBJ2-7; 7 nucleotides agree with TRBD2. Germline V lookup: CDR1 SGHVS, CDR2 FQNEAQ. CDR3 length: 14 residues. Germline trimming cut 5 bases from V and 7 bases from J; bases unmatched to any gene: 11.

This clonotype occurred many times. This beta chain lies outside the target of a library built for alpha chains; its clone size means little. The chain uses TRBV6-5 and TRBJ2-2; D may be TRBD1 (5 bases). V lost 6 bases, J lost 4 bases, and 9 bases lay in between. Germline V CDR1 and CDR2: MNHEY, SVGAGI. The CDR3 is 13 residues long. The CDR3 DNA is TGTGCCAGCAGGGCAGGGTTCACCGGGGAGCTGTTTTTT. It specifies CASRAGFTGELFF.

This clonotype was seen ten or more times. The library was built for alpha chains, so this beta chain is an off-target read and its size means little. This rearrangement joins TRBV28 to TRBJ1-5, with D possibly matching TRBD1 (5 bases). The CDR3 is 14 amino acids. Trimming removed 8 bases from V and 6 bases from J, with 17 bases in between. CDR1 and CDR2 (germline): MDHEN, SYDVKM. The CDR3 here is CASRGGIKRQPQHF. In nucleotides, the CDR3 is TGTGCCAGCCGGGGGGGAATTAAACGTCAGCCCCAGCATTTT.

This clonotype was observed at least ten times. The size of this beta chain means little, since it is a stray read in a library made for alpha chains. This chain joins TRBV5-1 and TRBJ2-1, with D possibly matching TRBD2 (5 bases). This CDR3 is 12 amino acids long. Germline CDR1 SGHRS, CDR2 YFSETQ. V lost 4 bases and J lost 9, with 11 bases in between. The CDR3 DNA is TGCGCCAGCAGCCTCATGAGCGGTGAGCAGTTCTTC. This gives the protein CASSLMSGEQFF.

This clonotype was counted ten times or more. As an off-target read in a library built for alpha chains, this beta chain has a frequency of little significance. The CDR3 DNA reads TGTGCCAGCAGCTTCACAGGGGGCTCCTACAATGAGCAGTTCTTC. Translating it yields CASSFTGGSYNEQFF. This rearrangement joins TRBV11-2 to TRBJ2-1; TRBD1 agrees at 8 bases. CDR3 length: 15 residues. V trimming: 3 bases; J trimming: 0 bases; junction bases outside the gene matches: 1. Germline CDR1 and CDR2: SGHAT and FQNNGV. Using reference TRBV11-2 and TRBJ2-1 for the parts outside the CDR3, the full variable domain is EAGVAQSPRYKIIEKRQSVAFWCNPISGHATLYWYQQILGQGPKLLIQFQNNGVVDDSQLPKDRFSAERLKGVDSTLKIQPAKLEDSAVYLCASSFTGGSYNEQFFGPGTRLTVL.

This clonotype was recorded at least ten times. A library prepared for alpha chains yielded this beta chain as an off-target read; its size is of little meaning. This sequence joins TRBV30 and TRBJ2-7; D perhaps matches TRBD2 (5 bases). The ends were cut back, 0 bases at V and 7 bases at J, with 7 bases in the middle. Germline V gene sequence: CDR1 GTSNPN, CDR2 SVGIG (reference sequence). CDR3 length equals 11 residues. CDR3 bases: TGTGCCTGGAGTGTGGGCGGGGAGCAGTACTTC. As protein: CAWSVGGEQYF.

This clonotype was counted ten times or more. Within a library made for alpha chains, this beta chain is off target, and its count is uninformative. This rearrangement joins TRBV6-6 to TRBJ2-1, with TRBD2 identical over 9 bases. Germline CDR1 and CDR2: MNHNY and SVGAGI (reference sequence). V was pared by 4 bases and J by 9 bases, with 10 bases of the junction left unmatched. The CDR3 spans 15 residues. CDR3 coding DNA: TGTGCCAGCAGTTCCTTGGCGGGGGGGCTCTCTGAGCAGTTCTTC. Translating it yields CASSSLAGGLSEQFF.

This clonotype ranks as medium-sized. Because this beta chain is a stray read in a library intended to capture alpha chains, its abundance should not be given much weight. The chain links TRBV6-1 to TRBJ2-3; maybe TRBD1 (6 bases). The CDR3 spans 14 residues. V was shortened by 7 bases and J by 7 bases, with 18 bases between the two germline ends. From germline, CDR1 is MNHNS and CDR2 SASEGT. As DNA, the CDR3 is TGTGCCAGCATTATTAACAGGGCCCTAAATACGCAGTATTTT. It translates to CASIINRALNTQYF.

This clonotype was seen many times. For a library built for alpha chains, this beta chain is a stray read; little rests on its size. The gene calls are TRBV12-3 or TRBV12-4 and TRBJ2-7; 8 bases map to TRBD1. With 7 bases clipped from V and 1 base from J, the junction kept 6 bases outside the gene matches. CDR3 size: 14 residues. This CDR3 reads CASTRDRSSYEQYF. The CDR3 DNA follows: TGTGCCAGCACCCGGGACAGGTCGTCCTACGAGCAGTACTTC.

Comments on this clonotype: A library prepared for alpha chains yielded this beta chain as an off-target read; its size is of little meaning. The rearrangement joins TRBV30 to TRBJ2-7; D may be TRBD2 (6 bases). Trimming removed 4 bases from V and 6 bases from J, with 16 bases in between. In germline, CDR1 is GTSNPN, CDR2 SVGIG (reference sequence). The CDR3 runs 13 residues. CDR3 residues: CAWTGGGSGEQYF. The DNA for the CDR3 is TGTGCCTGGACCGGGGGAGGTTCGGGCGAGCAGTACTTC.

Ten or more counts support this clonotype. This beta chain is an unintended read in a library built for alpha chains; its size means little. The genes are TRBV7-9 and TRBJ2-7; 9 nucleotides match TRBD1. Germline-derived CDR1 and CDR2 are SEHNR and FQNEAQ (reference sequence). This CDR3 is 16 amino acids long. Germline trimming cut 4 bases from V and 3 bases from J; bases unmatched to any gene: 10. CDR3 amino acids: CASSSTGTGHRYEQYF. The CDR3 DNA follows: TGTGCCAGCAGCTCCACCGGGACAGGGCATCGCTACGAGCAGTACTTC.

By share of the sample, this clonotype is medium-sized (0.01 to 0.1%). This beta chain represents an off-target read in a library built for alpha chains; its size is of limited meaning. CDR3 sequence (DNA): TGCAGCGTTGAAGCGTCCCTCAGGGGGCTCGCGGATACGCAGTATTTT. Protein: CSVEASLRGLADTQYF. The genes are TRBV29-1 and TRBJ2-3; 8 bases are a match to TRBD1. This CDR3 has 16 amino acids. In germline, CDR1 is SQVTM, CDR2 ANQGSEA. V lost 1 base to trimming and J lost 6 bases; unmatched junction nucleotides: 12.

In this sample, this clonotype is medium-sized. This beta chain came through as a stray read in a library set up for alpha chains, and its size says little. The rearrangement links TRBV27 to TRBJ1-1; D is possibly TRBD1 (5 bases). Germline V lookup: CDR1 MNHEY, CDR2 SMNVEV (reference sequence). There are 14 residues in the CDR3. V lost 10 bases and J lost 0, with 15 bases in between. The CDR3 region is CATSATVMNTEAFF. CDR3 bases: TGTGCCACCTCTGCGACAGTAATGAACACTGAAGCTTTCTTT.